Reported below is one T cell receptor beta chain. The antigen remains undetermined. These data come from a study of vaccination effects on CD4 cells after COVID-19. Study-wide results and limits: Late after vaccination, infection- and vaccine-induced clones showed marked clonal contraction.

Sequenced by immunoSEQ multiplex PCR; TCRdb stores in-frame clones only, minus some. Here the sample spans some 69,000 clones, 65% to 85% being singletons. CDR1 is SEHNR and CDR2 is FQNEAQ in the germline V gene (reference sequence). Trimming at V came to 3 bases and at J to 7 bases, leaving 6 bases not matched to a gene. CDR3 length: 14 residues. Before any sequencing was done, the ViraFEST assay used viral peptide pools to expand antigen-specific CD4+ T cells. Subsequent to a culture period of 10 to 11 days, CD4+ T cells were isolated. Absence of prior SARS-CoV-2 infection characterized the vaccine recipients, who showed negative nucleocapsid antibodies. With 7.5 to 10 ug/ml peptides and about 9.5 IU/ml IL-2, fewer than 2.5 million PBMC per well were cultured. Cultures had half their medium replaced with IL-2 medium on days 3 and 7.

The sequences come from CD4+ T cells from PBMCs cultured with HCoV-NL63 spike peptides, collected before COVID-19 vaccination. The TCR comes from a human donor who received a COVID-19 vaccine. V usage is TRBV7-9 and J usage is TRBJ1-1; 9 bases agree with TRBD1. The CDR3 region is CASSLGQGSHEAFF. CDR3 sequence (DNA): TGTGCCAGCAGCTTGGGACAGGGAAGCCATGAAGCTTTCTTT.